This is a list of T cell receptor beta chains from one sample in a study of T-cell reconstitution after alpha-beta-depleted transplantation in children. TCRdb itself ran the PCR reads through MiXCR, one entry per CDR3 protein. The sample contains about 500,000 distinct CDR3 sequences, roughly an eighth of which appear only once. This sample comprised PBMCs, mostly from graft donor cells, obtained 180 days after TCRalphabeta/CD19-depleted stem cell transplant. Receptors originate from a female patient aged 2-9 years who had a stem cell transplant for aplastic anemia, so the T cells may come from the graft donor. The CDR3 runs from the conserved cysteine through the conserved F or W. D genes are given only for firm matches. Not all rows give a size; the values are once, few, many and, for expanded clones, a class.

>-|TRBV7-2|TRBD2|TRBJ2-1
CASSPGASGRFNEQFF
TGTGCCAGCAGCCCAGGGGCTAGCGGGAGGTTCAATGAGCAGTTCTTC
>few|TRBV3-1|-|TRBJ2-5
CASSQTGKGETQYF
TGTGCCAGCAGCCAAACAGGGAAGGGAGAGACCCAGTACTTC
>-|TRBV7-8|-|TRBJ1-5
CASTVRDRNQPQHF
TGTGCCAGCACTGTCAGGGATCGCAATCAGCCCCAGCATTTT
>-|TRBV28|TRBD1|TRBJ2-5
CASSFGQVKETQYF
TGTGCCAGCAGTTTCGGACAGGTTAAAGAGACCCAGTACTTC
>-|TRBV7-2|-|TRBJ2-1
CASSDKTGLQQFF
TGTGCCAGCAGCGATAAGACAGGCCTACAGCAGTTCTTC
>few|TRBV6-1|-|TRBJ2-5
CASRARLPQETQYF
TGTGCCAGCAGAGCACGACTACCCCAAGAGACCCAGTACTTC
>few|TRBV7-9|TRBD2|TRBJ2-1
CASTRGGLAGGPGQFF
TGTGCCAGCACCAGAGGGGGCCTAGCGGGAGGGCCCGGTCAGTTCTTC
>few|TRBV12-3/TRBV12-4|-|TRBJ2-4
CASSLREAKNIQYF
TGTGCCAGCAGTTTACGCGAAGCCAAAAACATTCAGTACTTC
>-|TRBV29-1|TRBD2|TRBJ2-3
CSVDPLGLAGGDTQYF
TGCAGCGTTGACCCCCTCGGACTAGCGGGGGGAGATACGCAGTATTTT
>few|TRBV7-2|-|TRBJ1-1
CASSFIFSGGGMNTEAFF
TGTGCCAGCAGCTTCATTTTTTCGGGGGGAGGGATGAACACTGAAGCTTTCTTT
>many|TRBV7-2|-|TRBJ1-2
CASSLDGSYGYTF
TGTGCCAGCAGCTTAGACGGCTCCTATGGCTACACCTTC
>many|TRBV6-5|-|TRBJ2-7
CASSYRDGYEQYF
TGTGCCAGCAGTTACCGGGACGGCTACGAGCAGTACTTC
>-|TRBV4-3|-|TRBJ2-1
CASSHEEGYNEQFF
TGCGCCAGCAGCCATGAGGAAGGGTACAATGAGCAGTTCTTC
>few|TRBV5-6|-|TRBJ2-3
CASSSIARGDTQYF
TGTGCCAGCAGCTCGATCGCGCGAGGCGATACGCAGTATTTT
>-|TRBV9|-|TRBJ1-1
CASSAAGRPFF
TGTGCCAGCAGCGCGGCGGGGCGGCCTTTCTTT
>few|TRBV7-6|TRBD1|TRBJ2-2
CASSFGATPGQGRTGELFF
TGTGCCAGCAGCTTCGGGGCTACTCCGGGACAGGGGCGCACCGGGGAGCTGTTTTTT
>few|TRBV4-3|-|TRBJ2-1
CASSQDLQYHEQFF
TGCGCCAGCAGCCAAGATCTGCAATACCATGAGCAGTTCTTC
>few|TRBV6-2/TRBV6-3|TRBD2|TRBJ2-4
CATNVSGRRGSIQYF
TGTGCCACCAACGTTAGCGGGAGGAGGGGAAGCATTCAGTACTTC
>-|TRBV9|TRBD1|TRBJ2-7
CASSVGVGQEVGKQYF
TGTGCCAGCAGCGTAGGTGTTGGACAGGAGGTAGGAAAGCAGTACTTC
>-|TRBV10-1|TRBD2|TRBJ2-3
CASSPSGTRTDTQYF
TGCGCCAGCAGTCCTAGCGGGACCCGCACAGATACGCAGTATTTT
>many|TRBV29-1|TRBD2|TRBJ2-3
CSGLEEGLPSHQYF
TGCAGCGGGTTGGAAGAGGGACTACCCTCTCACCAGTATTTT
>-|TRBV9|TRBD2|TRBJ2-3
CASSASGRNTDTQYF
TGTGCCAGCAGCGCTAGCGGCCGAAACACAGATACGCAGTATTTT
>-|TRBV20-1|-|TRBJ2-4
CSASQAGTAKNIQYF
TGCAGTGCTAGTCAAGCAGGGACAGCCAAAAACATTCAGTACTTC
>few|TRBV5-1|-|TRBJ1-2
CASSLIPTGNYGYTF
TGCGCCAGCAGCTTGATCCCAACAGGCAATTATGGCTACACCTTC
>-|TRBV4-3|-|TRBJ1-5
CASSQDRQVVGQPQHF
TGCGCCAGCAGCCAAGATAGACAAGTAGTCGGACAGCCCCAGCATTTT
>few|TRBV2|-|TRBJ2-1
CASSVGTLSSYNEQFF
TGTGCCAGCAGCGTCGGGACTTTGAGCTCCTACAATGAGCAGTTCTTC
>many|TRBV2|-|TRBJ2-3
CASSERGRDTQYF
TGTGCCAGCAGTGAACGCGGCAGGGATACGCAGTATTTT
>many|TRBV12-3/TRBV12-4|TRBD2|TRBJ2-5
CASSLPLVAGGKETQYF
TGTGCCAGCAGTTTACCTCTCGTAGCGGGAGGTAAAGAGACCCAGTACTTC
>many|TRBV7-2|-|TRBJ2-7
CASSLARGTSSSYEQYF
TGTGCCAGCAGCTTAGCCCGCGGGACGTCAAGCTCCTACGAGCAGTACTTC
>few|TRBV12-3/TRBV12-4|TRBD1|TRBJ1-1
CASSRQGGGRNAFF
TGTGCCAGCAGCCGACAGGGTGGGGGACGGAATGCTTTCTTT
>few|TRBV5-1|TRBD1|TRBJ1-3
CASSSGRDRSSGNTIYF
TGCGCCAGCAGCTCGGGGAGGGACAGAAGCTCTGGAAACACCATATATTTT
>-|TRBV12-3/TRBV12-4|TRBD1|TRBJ2-1
CASSPQGQLINEQFF
TGTGCCAGCAGTCCCCAGGGACAGCTGATCAATGAGCAGTTCTTC
>few|TRBV28|-|TRBJ1-5
CASSPEMYGPNQPQHF
TGTGCCAGCAGTCCTGAGATGTACGGCCCCAATCAGCCCCAGCATTTT
>once|TRBV5-1|-|TRBJ1-2
CASSQGLLGYTF
TGCGCCAGCAGCCAAGGACTGCTCGGCTACACCTTC
>-|TRBV24-1|TRBD1|TRBJ2-2
CATGTENTGELFF
TGTGCCACCGGGACAGAGAACACCGGGGAGCTGTTTTTT
>-|TRBV28|TRBD1|TRBJ1-1
CASSPPGQGSEAFF
TGTGCCAGCAGCCCACCGGGACAGGGGTCTGAAGCTTTCTTT
>few|TRBV7-3|-|TRBJ2-1
CASRVGRLLAYNEQFF
TGTGCCAGCAGGGTGGGGCGACTCCTCGCCTACAATGAGCAGTTCTTC
>few|TRBV6-2/TRBV6-3|-|TRBJ1-4
CASRTQEGPPNEKLFF
TGTGCCAGCAGGACTCAGGAGGGGCCTCCGAATGAAAAACTGTTTTTT
>-|TRBV7-8|TRBD2|TRBJ2-6
CASSFGGVLYGANVLTF
TGTGCCAGCAGCTTCGGGGGGGTTCTGTATGGGGCCAACGTCCTGACTTTC
>few|TRBV12-5|-|TRBJ2-5
CASAQEGQETQYF
TGTGCTAGTGCTCAAGAGGGCCAGGAGACCCAGTACTTC
>few|TRBV7-2|-|TRBJ2-1
CASSLEWASFSDEQFF
TGTGCCAGCAGCTTAGAGTGGGCTAGCTTTTCCGATGAGCAGTTCTTC
>few|TRBV5-1|TRBD2|TRBJ2-1
CASKTSGYNEQFF
TGCGCCAGCAAAACTAGCGGCTACAATGAGCAGTTCTTC
>few|TRBV29-1|-|TRBJ2-5
CSVGPGPETQYF
TGCAGCGTTGGGCCGGGCCCAGAGACCCAGTACTTC
>-|TRBV20-1|-|TRBJ1-2
CSASRVSGGGYTF
TGCAGTGCTTCCAGGGTATCGGGAGGTGGCTACACCTTC
>many|TRBV20-1|-|TRBJ2-2
CSALDSPQTGELFF
TGCAGTGCCCTTGACTCACCTCAGACCGGGGAGCTGTTTTTT
>-|TRBV14|-|TRBJ1-2
CASSLFFPGARGYTF
TGTGCCAGCAGCCTTTTCTTCCCGGGGGCGAGAGGCTACACCTTC
>few|TRBV9|-|TRBJ1-2
CASSVDRSYGYTF
TGTGCCAGCAGCGTAGACAGGAGCTATGGCTACACCTTC
>-|TRBV7-2|-|TRBJ2-1
CASSLSRDRTEQFF
TGTGCCAGCAGCTTGTCTCGAGACAGGACTGAGCAGTTCTTC